This TCR beta chain was identified in a study of OX40 agonist ivuxolimab in advanced cancers. Background on the study: Patients in dose escalation had liver, melanoma, kidney or head and neck cancers. A partial response was reached by three patients: one with hepatocellular carcinoma and two with cutaneous melanoma.

Study-wide points: Also present in some nonresponders was a low level of normalized T-cell clonal expansion.

Of note for this clone: Antigen: not known.

Clones were read by immunoSEQ multiplex PCR, and TCRdb kept only the in-frame ones, dropping some. The repertoire includes about 23,000 clones, more than 80% of them detected once, and under 9.5% sits in the top ten. The CDR3 is 14 residues long. Germline CDR1 and CDR2: MNHEY and SMNVEV (reference sequence). V lost 2 bases to trimming and J lost 0 bases, with 7 bases between them. The sequences come from CD4+ or CD8+ T cells sorted from blood, collected in a trial of the OX40 agonist ivuxolimab. The chain carries TRBV27 and TRBJ1-1; a possible D gene is TRBD1 (5 bases). This clonotype originated in an adult with an advanced solid tumor such as melanoma, head and neck, liver or kidney cancer. The CDR3 spells CASSLGALNTEAFF. The CDR3 nucleotides read TGTGCCAGCAGTTTAGGGGCCTTGAACACTGAAGCTTTCTTT.